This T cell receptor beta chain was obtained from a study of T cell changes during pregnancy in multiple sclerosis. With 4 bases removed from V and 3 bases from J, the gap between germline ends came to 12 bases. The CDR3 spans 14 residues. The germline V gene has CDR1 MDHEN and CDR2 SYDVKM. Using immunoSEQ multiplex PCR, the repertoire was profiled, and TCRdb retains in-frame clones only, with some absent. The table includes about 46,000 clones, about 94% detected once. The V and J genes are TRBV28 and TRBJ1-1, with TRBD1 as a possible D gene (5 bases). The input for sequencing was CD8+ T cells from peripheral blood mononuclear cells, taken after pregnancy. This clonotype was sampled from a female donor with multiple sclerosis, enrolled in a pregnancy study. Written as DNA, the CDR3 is TGTGCCAGCAGTTCCAGGGCCTGGGACACTGAAGCTTTCTTT. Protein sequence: CASSSRAWDTEAFF.